One T cell receptor beta chain is described in this entry. Its matching antigen is unknown. CDR1 is LNHDA and CDR2 is SQIVND in the germline V gene (reference sequence). The V and J ends lost 3 bases and 2 bases respectively, with 8 bases between them. The CDR3 totals 15 residues. The sample originates from a study of Ad26.COV2.S vaccination and SARS-CoV-2 variants. Notes on the study in general: Reportedly, spike-specific CD8+ and CD4+ T cell responses achieved substantial breadth once vaccination had taken place. Participants given vaccine showed non-spike TCR breadth similar to that of placebo recipients.

The table came from immunoSEQ multiplex PCR; TCRdb's copy has only in-frame clones and leaves some out. The table lists just over 350,000 clones, roughly nine tenths of them singletons. V gene TRBV19 combines with J gene TRBJ2-6; the D is unclear. The receptor was derived from a human donor who had recovered from COVID-19. The specimen comprised peripheral blood, sampled after recovery from COVID-19. CDR3 protein: CASSIQGTGANVLTF. CDR3 sequence (DNA): TGTGCCAGTAGTATTCAAGGTACTGGGGCCAACGTCCTGACTTTC.